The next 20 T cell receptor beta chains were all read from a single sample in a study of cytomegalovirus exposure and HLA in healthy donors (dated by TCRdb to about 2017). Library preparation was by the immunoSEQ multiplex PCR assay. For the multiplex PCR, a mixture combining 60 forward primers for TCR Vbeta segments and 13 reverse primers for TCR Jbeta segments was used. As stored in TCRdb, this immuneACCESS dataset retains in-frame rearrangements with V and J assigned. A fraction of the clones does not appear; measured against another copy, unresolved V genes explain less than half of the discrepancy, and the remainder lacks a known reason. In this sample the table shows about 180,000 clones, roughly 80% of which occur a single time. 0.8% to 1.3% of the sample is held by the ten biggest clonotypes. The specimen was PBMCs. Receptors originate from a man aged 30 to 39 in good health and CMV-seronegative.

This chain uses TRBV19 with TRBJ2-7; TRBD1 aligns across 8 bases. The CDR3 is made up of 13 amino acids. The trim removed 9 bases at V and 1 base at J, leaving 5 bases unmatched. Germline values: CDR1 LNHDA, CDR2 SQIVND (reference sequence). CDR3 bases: TGTGCCAGCCAGGACAGGGTTTCCTACGAGCAGTACTTC. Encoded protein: CASQDRVSYEQYF.

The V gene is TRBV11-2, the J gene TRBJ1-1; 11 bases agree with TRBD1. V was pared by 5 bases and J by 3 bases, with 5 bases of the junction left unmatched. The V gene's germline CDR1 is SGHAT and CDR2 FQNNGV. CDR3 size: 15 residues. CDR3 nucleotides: TGTGCCAGCAGCACAGGACAGGGGGCCTACACTGAAGCTTTCTTT. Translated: CASSTGQGAYTEAFF.

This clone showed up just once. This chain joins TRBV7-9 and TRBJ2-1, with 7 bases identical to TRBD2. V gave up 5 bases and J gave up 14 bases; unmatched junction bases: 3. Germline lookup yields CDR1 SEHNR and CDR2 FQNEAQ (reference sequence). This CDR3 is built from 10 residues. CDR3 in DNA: TGTGCCAGCAGCGGACTAGTAAAGTTCTTC. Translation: CASSGLVKFF.

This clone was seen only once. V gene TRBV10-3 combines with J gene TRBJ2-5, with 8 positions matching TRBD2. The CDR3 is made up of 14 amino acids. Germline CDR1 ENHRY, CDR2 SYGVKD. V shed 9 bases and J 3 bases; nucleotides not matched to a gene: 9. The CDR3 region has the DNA TGTGCCATTAACTCAGCGGGGGTAAAAGAGACCCAGTACTTC. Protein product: CAINSAGVKETQYF.

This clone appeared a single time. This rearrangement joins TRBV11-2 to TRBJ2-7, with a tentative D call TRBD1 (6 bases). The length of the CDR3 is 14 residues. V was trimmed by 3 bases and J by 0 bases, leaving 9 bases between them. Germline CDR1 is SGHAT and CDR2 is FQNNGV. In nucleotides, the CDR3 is TGTGCCAGCAGCTTCGGGACAAACTCCTACGAGCAGTACTTC. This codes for CASSFGTNSYEQYF.

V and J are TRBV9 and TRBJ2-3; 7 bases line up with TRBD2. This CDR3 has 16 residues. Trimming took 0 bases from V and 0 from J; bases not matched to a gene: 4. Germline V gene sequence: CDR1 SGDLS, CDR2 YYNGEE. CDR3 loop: CASSVGSSGSTDTQYF. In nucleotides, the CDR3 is TGTGCCAGCAGCGTAGGGAGTAGCGGGAGCACAGATACGCAGTATTTT. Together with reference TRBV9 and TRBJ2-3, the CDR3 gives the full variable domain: DSGVTQTPKHLITATGQRVTLRCSPRSGDLSVYWYQQSLDQGLQFLIQYYNGEERAKGNILERFSAQQFPDLHSELNLSSLELGDSALYFCASSVGSSGSTDTQYFGPGTRLTVL.

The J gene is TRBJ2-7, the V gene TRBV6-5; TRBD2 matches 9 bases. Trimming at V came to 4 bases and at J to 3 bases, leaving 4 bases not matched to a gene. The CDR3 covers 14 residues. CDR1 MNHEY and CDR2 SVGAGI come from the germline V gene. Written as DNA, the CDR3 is TGTGCCAGCAGTTTCGGACTAGCGCACTACGAGCAGTACTTC. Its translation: CASSFGLAHYEQYF.

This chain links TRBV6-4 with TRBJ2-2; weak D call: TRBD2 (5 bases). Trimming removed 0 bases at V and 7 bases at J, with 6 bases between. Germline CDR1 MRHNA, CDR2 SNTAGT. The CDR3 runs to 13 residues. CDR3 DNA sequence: TGTGCCAGCAGTGACTCTGAGGGCGGGGAGCTGTTTTTT. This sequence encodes CASSDSEGGELFF.

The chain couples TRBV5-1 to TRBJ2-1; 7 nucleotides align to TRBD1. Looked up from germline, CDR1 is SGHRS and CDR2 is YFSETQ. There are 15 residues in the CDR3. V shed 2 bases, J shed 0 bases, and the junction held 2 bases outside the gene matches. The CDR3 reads CASSFRDSSYNEQFF. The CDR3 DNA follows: TGCGCCAGCAGCTTCCGGGACAGCTCCTACAATGAGCAGTTCTTC.

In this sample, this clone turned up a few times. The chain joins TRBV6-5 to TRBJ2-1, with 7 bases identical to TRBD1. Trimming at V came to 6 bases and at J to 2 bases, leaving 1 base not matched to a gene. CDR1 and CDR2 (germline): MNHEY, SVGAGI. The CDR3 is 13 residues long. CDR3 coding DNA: TGTGCCAGCAGCGGGACAGCCTACAATGAGCAGTTCTTC. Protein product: CASSGTAYNEQFF.

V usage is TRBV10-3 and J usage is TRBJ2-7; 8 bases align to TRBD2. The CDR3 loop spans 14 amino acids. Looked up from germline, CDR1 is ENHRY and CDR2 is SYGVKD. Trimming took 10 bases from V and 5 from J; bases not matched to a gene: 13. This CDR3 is CATLGTSLAHEQYF. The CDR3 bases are TGTGCCACCTTAGGGACTAGTTTGGCCCACGAGCAGTACTTC.

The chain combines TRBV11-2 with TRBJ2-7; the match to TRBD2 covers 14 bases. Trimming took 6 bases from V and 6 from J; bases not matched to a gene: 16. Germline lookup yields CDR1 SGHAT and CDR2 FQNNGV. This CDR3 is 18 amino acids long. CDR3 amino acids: CASRTGLAGGLPHSEQYF. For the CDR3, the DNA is TGTGCCAGCAGGACCGGACTAGCGGGGGGACTACCTCACTCCGAGCAGTACTTC.

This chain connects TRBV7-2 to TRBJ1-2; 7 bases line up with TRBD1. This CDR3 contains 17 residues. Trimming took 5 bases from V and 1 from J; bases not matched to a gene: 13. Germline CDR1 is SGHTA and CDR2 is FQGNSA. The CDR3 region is CASSPALGGSYNYGYTF. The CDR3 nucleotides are TGTGCCAGCAGCCCAGCATTAGGGGGCTCCTATAACTATGGCTACACCTTC.

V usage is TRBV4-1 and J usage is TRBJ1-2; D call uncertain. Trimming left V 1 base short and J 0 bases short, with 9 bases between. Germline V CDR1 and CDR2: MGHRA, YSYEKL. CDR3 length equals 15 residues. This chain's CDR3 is CASSQVLGPNYGYTF. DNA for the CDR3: TGCGCCAGCAGCCAAGTATTGGGCCCTAACTATGGCTACACCTTC.

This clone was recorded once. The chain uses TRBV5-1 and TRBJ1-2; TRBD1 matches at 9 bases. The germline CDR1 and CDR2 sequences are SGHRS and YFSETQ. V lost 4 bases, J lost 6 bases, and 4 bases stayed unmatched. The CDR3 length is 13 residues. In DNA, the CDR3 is TGCGCCAGCAGCCCCGGGACAGGGAATGGCTACACCTTC. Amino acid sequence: CASSPGTGNGYTF.

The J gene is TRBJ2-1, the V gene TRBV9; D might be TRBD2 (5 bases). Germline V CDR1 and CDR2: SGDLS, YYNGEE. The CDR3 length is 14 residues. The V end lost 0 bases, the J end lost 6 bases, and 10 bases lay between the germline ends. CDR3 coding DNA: TGTGCCAGCAGCGTAGGTAGACTAACCAATGAGCAGTTCTTC. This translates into CASSVGRLTNEQFF.

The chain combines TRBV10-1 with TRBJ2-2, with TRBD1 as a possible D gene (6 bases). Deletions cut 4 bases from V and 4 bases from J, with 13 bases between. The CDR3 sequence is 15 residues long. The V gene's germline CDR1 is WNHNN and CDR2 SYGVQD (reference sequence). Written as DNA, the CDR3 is TGCGCCAGCAGTGCCCGGGGACACTCCACCGGGGAGCTGTTTTTT. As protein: CASSARGHSTGELFF.

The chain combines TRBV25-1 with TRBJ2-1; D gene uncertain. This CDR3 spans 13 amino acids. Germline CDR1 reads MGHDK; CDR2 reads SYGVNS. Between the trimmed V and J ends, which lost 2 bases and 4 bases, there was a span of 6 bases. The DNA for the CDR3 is TGTGCCAGCAGTGAAGGCAATTACAATGAGCAGTTCTTC. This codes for CASSEGNYNEQFF.

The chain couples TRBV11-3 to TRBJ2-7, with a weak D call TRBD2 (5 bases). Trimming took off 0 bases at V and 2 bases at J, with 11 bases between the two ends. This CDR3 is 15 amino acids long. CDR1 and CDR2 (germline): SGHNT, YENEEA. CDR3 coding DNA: TGTGCCAGCAGCTTAGAACGAGCGGCAGCCTACGAGCAGTACTTC. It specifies CASSLERAAAYEQYF.

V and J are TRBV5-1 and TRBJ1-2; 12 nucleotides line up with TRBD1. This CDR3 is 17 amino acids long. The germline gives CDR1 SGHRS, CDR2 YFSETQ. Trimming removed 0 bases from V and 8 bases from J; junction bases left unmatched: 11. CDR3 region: CASSLEGQGAPSWGYTF. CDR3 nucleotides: TGCGCCAGCAGCTTGGAGGGACAGGGGGCGCCTTCGTGGGGCTACACCTTC.